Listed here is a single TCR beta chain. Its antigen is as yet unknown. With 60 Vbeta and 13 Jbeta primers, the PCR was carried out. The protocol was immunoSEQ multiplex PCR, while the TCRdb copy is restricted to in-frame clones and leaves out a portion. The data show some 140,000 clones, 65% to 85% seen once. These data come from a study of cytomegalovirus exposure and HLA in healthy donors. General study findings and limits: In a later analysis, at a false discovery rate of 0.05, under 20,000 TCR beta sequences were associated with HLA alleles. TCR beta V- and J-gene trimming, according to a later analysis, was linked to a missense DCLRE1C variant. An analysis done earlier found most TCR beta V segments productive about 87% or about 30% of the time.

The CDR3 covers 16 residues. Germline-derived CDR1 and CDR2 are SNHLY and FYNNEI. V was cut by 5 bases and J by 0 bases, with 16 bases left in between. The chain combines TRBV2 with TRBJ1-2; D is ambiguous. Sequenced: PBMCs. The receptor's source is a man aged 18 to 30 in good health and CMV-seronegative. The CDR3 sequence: CASSTAALNPNYGYTF. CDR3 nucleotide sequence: TGTGCCAGCAGTACAGCGGCATTAAACCCTAACTATGGCTACACCTTC.